The 2 T cell receptor beta chains given below trace back to one sample, sequenced in a study of regulatory dendritic cells for organ transplantation. Sorted subsets were CFSE-labeled and cultured about 5 days with allogeneic dendritic cells. The data were produced by immunoSEQ multiplex PCR, yet TCRdb's version contains in-frame clones alone and is incomplete. Of about 21,000 clones in the sample, roughly 85% were seen once. Their recognized antigens are unknown. Sequenced material: naive CD4+ T cells from blood cultured with dendritic cells. Subset of the sample: CD45RA+ naive T cells. These receptors were taken from a human donor in good health.

The genes are TRBV6-6 and TRBJ2-1; D gene uncertain. Germline V gene lookup returns CDR1 MNHNY and CDR2 SVGAGI (reference sequence). The CDR3 length is 16 residues. The ends were cut back, 6 bases at V and 6 bases at J, with 21 bases in the middle. As DNA, the CDR3 is TGTGCCAGCAGCGATTCACCCCAAGGCACCCTCAATGAGCAGTTCTTC. It encodes CASSDSPQGTLNEQFF.

J is TRBJ1-4 and V is TRBV7-9, with TRBD1 as a possible D gene (6 bases). V was trimmed by 5 bases and J by 8 bases, leaving 15 bases between them. The CDR3 extends over 14 amino acids. In germline, CDR1 is SEHNR, CDR2 FQNEAQ (reference sequence). CDR3 sequence (DNA): TGTGCCAGCAGCCCAGGGGATTCAGGGGAAAAACTGTTTTTT. Translated: CASSPGDSGEKLFF.